Listed below are T cell receptor beta chains from one sample, sequenced in a study of graft-versus-host responses after intestinal transplantation. The antigens for these receptors are not known. Clones were read by immunoSEQ multiplex PCR, and TCRdb kept only the in-frame ones, dropping some. The sample includes about 100,000 clones, 75% to 95% seen only once; the top ten take roughly 5.6%. The sequencing used unstimulated CD8+ T cells sorted from spleen or lymph node cells, collected before intestinal transplant. The receptors derive from a human donor who received an intestinal transplant. Both conserved end residues are part of each CDR3. The D gene is left open where the match is weak. Expanded clones are given a class, and other clones once, few, many or no size at all.

d_call cdr3_length clone_size v_call cdr3_aa
. 14 . TRBV9 CASSAFGGVETQYF
TRBD2 15 . TRBV9 CASSVAGTSSYEQYF
. 13 . TRBV28 CASSFGGTYGYTF
. 14 . TRBV6-6 CASSYSTSTGELFF
. 13 . TRBV4-3 CASRLGDADTQYF
. 11 . TRBV6-6 CASLGDGELFF
. 13 . TRBV29-1 CSVEGTENYEQYF
. 19 . TRBV9 CASSRRLQDPESGANVLTF
TRBD2 18 . TRBV2 CASSEISGLAGVTDTQYF
. 15 . TRBV13 CASSLRGDRTDTQYF
TRBD1 15 . TRBV19 CASSYAGGGTDTQYF
. 10 . TRBV29-1 CSVDFYEQFF
TRBD1 16 . TRBV19 CASSIDGTGNTGELFF
. 15 . TRBV11-2 CASSLDEGDPYEQYF
. 14 . TRBV2 CASSDDGFQETQYF
. 13 . TRBV6-1 CASSDRAGYTQYF
TRBD2 19 . TRBV15 CATSSRLGLATSSYNEQFF
TRBD2 15 . TRBV27 CASSHPSGGWDEQFF
TRBD2 15 . TRBV11-2 CASSLTGGSTDTQYF
. 14 . TRBV7-9 CASSGTPLGVSYTF
. 14 once TRBV15 CATSRRDGEETQYF
. 13 . TRBV9 CASSVGESYEQYF
TRBD2 17 . TRBV7-2 CASSPGALAGVGGELFF
. 12 . TRBV18 CASAQGVYGYTF
. 14 . TRBV28 CASRKRKKGETQYF
. 16 . TRBV6-5 CASSYYEFGVSYEQFF
. 14 . TRBV7-2 CASSPADRYTEAFF
TRBD1 14 . TRBV9 CASSRTGGKETQYF
. 14 . TRBV28 CASSLLGPGYGYTF
TRBD2 14 few TRBV2 CASSELAAYNEQFF
. 14 . TRBV13 CASSPKTESYEQYF
TRBD2 15 . TRBV6-5 CASRGLAGGPDEQFF
. 15 . TRBV12-5 CASGLAGTPAYEQYF
. 14 . TRBV13 CASSLSSEDTEAFF
. 11 . TRBV19 CASSMGVEAFF
TRBD1 13 medium-sized TRBV28 CASRLTGDSPLHF
TRBD1 13 . TRBV6-5 CASGEGQGSEAFF
TRBD1 14 . TRBV25-1 CASSGTGQIYTIYF
. 13 . TRBV5-6 CASSLGVAGTQHF
TRBD2 17 once TRBV10-2 CASRIPIRGGIVDTQYF
TRBD1 15 . TRBV4-1 CASSLYPGQGYEQYF
. 15 . TRBV6-1 CASRPLEGGNTEAFF
TRBD1 13 . TRBV10-1 CASGGQGYNEQFF